This T cell receptor (beta chain) was obtained from a study of blood T cell repertoires in COVID-19. Study in general: Acute and convalescent COVID-19 specimens originated in the United States, Italy and Spain. In each case, the material was cDNA or gDNA derived from T cells, B-cell-depleted T cells, or PBMCs.

Methods used by the authors: Amplified reference gene primers provided the basis for estimating nucleated cell counts. Profiling relied on immunoSEQ multiplex PCR, and the TCRdb table lists in-frame clones only, not all of them. From that table come the V and J calls and clone size; the DNA was used to work out D and trimming. The table includes about 91,000 clones, around 88% detected once. Germline V gene lookup returns CDR1 MDHEN and CDR2 SYDVKM. V gave up 6 bases and J gave up 8 bases; unmatched junction bases: 10. CDR3 length: 14 amino acids. The chain is built from TRBV28 and TRBJ1-2; 9 positions agree with TRBD1. The TCR sequence derives from a woman aged 70-85 years with acute or convalescent COVID-19. Specimen: peripheral blood. CDR3 sequence reads: CASRNSGQGKGYTF. The CDR3, as DNA: TGTGCCAGCAGAAATTCGGGACAGGGTAAAGGCTACACCTTC.